Reported below is one TCR beta chain. This clonotype occurred many times. Its target antigen remains unknown. The input lacks base qualities; no much larger clone sits a single base away. This entry belongs to a study of T cells in Graves' hyperthyroidism and ophthalmopathy (dated by TCRdb to about 2019). Looking at the study overall: Peripheral blood samples were taken at initial diagnosis, before any treatment was given. Prospective prediction of ophthalmopathy was tested in an independent validation cohort consisting of fewer than 20 hyperthyroidism patients and more than 15 patients who later progressed to ophthalmopathy. The paper describes TCR Vbeta CDR3 sequencing of 120 to 150 peripheral blood samples, made up of under 50 ophthalmopathy patients, 70 to 80 hyperthyroidism patients and 17 progressor patients. To identify TCR V-J signatures that set the groups apart, the researchers used a discovery cohort of about a hundred patients, made up of roughly 40 with Graves' ophthalmopathy and 57 with stable Graves' hyperthyroidism. For training and testing, the approximately 92 patients in the discovery cohort were randomly divided in a 7:3 ratio. In addition, the study compared T-cell repertoires in thyroid tissue and in blood from several Graves' hyperthyroidism patients. After blood sampling, hyperthyroidism patients were treated with methimazole at a starting dose of 30 mg daily, and ophthalmopathy patients were treated with high-dose intravenous methylprednisolone.

Stable Graves' hyperthyroidism was defined as the absence of progression to ophthalmopathy over 18 months of follow-up. Hyperthyroidism patients were newly diagnosed, with disease duration under 2 months, and aged 18 to 65 years. Exclusion was applied to patients with uncontrolled infections, other autoimmune diseases, pregnancy or lactation. Diagnoses were based on clinical symptoms, serum thyroxine and TRAb, thyroid ultrasound and orbital computed tomography. Ficoll-Paque density gradient centrifugation was used to isolate PBMCs from under 11 ml of fresh peripheral blood. Trizol reagent was used to extract total RNA, and RNA quality was then checked on an Agilent 2100 Bioanalyzer. What the authors observed across the whole study: Blood samples also contained most of the expanded thyroid clonotypes (frequency above 0.001), which suggests that blood repertoires may reflect thyroid immune responses. In validation, the model predicted progression to ophthalmopathy with 55% to 71% sensitivity and 72.22% specificity, a median of around six months before onset. A 13 V-J signature model separated ophthalmopathy from stable hyperthyroidism, with just over 85% sensitivity and 81.08% specificity in cross-validation and 80%/75% in testing. No statistical method was used to set the sample size in advance, and investigators knew the group allocation.

The TCR beta CDR3 regions were amplified from the RNA transcripts. A first-round RT-PCR of the TCR CDR3 used the HTBI primer set with the Qiagen OneStep RT-PCR kit. Libraries were constructed in a second round of multiplex PCR, after which size selection and purification were carried out. The libraries were sequenced on an Illumina HiSeq2000 using paired-end 100 bp reads. Under the source paper's analysis protocol: Raw data were processed with SOAPnuke, discarding reads with adapters, uncalled bases, mean Phred below 15, or no exact constant-primer or identifier match. COPE v1.2.5 was used to merge high-quality paired reads, and clonotypes were defined as unique nucleotide sequences. MiTCR v1.1 was used to align clonotypes to the IMGT TRBV, TRBD and TRBJ reference segments. Only V-J combinations with frequency above 0.0001, covering roughly 99% of repertoires, were analysed. A TCS score was defined as the ratio of F50 (clonal expansion) to E x V (chaos), with BLOSUM62-based TCRdist applied between CDR3 peptides within each V-J. Welch's t-statistics and random forest reduced approximately 520 V-J features to 10 to 15, which were used in a naive Bayes classifier (R e1071). The raw public reads went through TCRdb reprocessing: fastp at Q25, MiXCR clone calling, in-frame beta chains kept. Every CDR3 protein is listed once, alongside the most common genes and DNA of its rows. TCRdb's processing, not the authors', yielded these V and J calls. For this sample there are some 400,000 distinct CDR3 sequences; over 15% appear just once. The ten largest clones capture about 4% of the sample.

The CDR3 goes from the cysteine to the phenylalanine over 16 residues. The kept DNA is CDR3 alone, 48 bases in frame from the first base. Germline trimming: 7 bases from V, 1 base from J; junction bases outside gene matches: 7. Sequencing used blood. The chain employs TRBV12-3 or TRBV12-4 and TRBJ1-1, and TRBD1 aligns with 12 junction nucleotides. The sequence came from a woman aged 18-29 years with Graves' hyperthyroidism. The CDR3 reads as follows: CASTAPGQGANTEAFF. Read as DNA, the sequence is TGTGCCAGCACCGCACCGGGACAGGGGGCGAACACTGAAGCTTTCTTT.